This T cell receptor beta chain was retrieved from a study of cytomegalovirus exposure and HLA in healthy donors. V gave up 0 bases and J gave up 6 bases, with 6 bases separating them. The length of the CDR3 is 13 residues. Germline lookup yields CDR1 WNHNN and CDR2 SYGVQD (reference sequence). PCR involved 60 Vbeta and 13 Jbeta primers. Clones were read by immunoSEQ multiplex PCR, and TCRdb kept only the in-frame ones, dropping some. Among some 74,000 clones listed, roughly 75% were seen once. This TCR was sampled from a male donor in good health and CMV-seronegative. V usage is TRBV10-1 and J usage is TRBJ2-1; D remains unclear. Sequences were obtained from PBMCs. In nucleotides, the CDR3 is TGCGCCAGCAGTGAGTCCTTCAGCAATGAGCAGTTCTTC. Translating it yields CASSESFSNEQFF.